This TCR beta chain was sequenced during a study of beta chain features in type 1 diabetes. Regarding the study as a whole: All four CD4+ subsets from Type 1 diabetes patients carried moderately but significantly shorter TCRB CDR3s.

All of the isolated RNA was reverse transcribed, so expressed TCRB transcripts were sequenced. The assay was immunoSEQ multiplex PCR, and TCRdb's table has in-frame clones only and misses some. This table holds nearly 350,000 clones, around 9.3% found once. On this clone itself: Antigen unknown.

Trimming pared 5 bases from V and 2 bases from J, leaving 16 bases between. Germline V gene lookup returns CDR1 SEHNR and CDR2 FQNEAQ (reference sequence). The CDR3 length is 16 residues. Sequencing input: central memory CD4+ T cells from blood. This chain connects TRBV7-9 to TRBJ2-4; the D is unclear. The sequence was obtained from a young man with type 1 diabetes. As DNA, the CDR3 is TGTGCCAGCAGCACTCCCGTGTGGGAAACCAAAAACATTCAGTACTTC. Its translation is CASSTPVWETKNIQYF. Combining the CDR3 with reference TRBV7-9 and TRBJ2-4 gives the whole variable domain DTGVSQNPRHKITKRGQNVTFRCDPISEHNRLYWYRQTLGQGPEFLTYFQNEAQLEKSRLLSDRFSAERPKGSFSTLEIQRTEQGDSAMYLCASSTPVWETKNIQYFGAGTRLSVL.